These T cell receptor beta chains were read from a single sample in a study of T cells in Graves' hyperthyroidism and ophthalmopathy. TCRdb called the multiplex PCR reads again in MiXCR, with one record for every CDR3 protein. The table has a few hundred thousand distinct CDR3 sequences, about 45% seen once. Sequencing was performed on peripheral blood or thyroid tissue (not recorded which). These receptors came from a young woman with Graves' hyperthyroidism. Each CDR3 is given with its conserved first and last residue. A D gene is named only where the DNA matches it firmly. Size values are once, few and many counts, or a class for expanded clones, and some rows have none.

CSASGGTSRGYTF,TGCAGTGCTAGCGGCGGGACTTCTCGGGGCTACACCTTC,TRBJ1-2,TRBV20-1,.,13,.
CATSRVRLADNTIYF,TGTGCCACCAGCAGAGTGCGACTAGCGGATAACACCATATATTTT,TRBJ1-3,TRBV15,.,15,.
CASSAGPATWDTEAFF,TGTGCCAGCAGCGCCGGGCCAGCGACGTGGGACACTGAAGCTTTCTTT,TRBJ1-1,TRBV11-1,.,16,many
CASSYLAGEDPQYF,TGTGCCAGCAGTTACCTAGCGGGAGAGGATCCGCAGTACTTC,TRBJ2-7,TRBV6-6,TRBD2,14,many
CASSLDLGESYTF,TGTGCCAGCAGCTTAGATCTTGGCGAAAGCTACACCTTC,TRBJ1-2,TRBV7-9,.,13,many
CASRSGVETQYF,TGTGCCAGCCGGAGCGGGGTAGAGACCCAGTACTTC,TRBJ2-5,TRBV2,TRBD2,12,.
CASSLIGGGNTEAFF,TGTGCCAGCAGCTTAATTGGAGGGGGGAACACTGAAGCTTTCTTT,TRBJ1-1,TRBV7-9,.,15,.
CASSYSLVKGVETQYF,TGTGCCAGCAGCTATTCTCTCGTTAAAGGGGTGGAGACCCAGTACTTC,TRBJ2-5,TRBV7-3,.,16,.
CTTSASTSGRYNEQFF,TGTACCACCAGTGCATCGACTAGCGGGAGGTACAATGAGCAGTTCTTC,TRBJ2-1,TRBV24-1,TRBD2,16,.
CASSLQGMNTEAFF,TGTGCCAGCAGCTTACAGGGGATGAACACTGAAGCTTTCTTT,TRBJ1-1,TRBV7-9,.,14,many
CASSHWVTNTEAFF,TGTGCCAGCAGCCACTGGGTGACGAACACTGAAGCTTTCTTT,TRBJ1-1,TRBV3-1,.,14,.
CASSKGPPYEQYF,TGTGCCAGTAGTAAGGGGCCTCCCTACGAGCAGTACTTC,TRBJ2-7,TRBV19,.,13,.
CSVEDRGGTGETQYF,TGCAGCGTTGAAGACAGGGGAGGGACCGGGGAGACCCAGTACTTC,TRBJ2-5,TRBV29-1,.,15,.
CASSLTRQAYEQYF,TGTGCCAGCAGCTTAACGAGGCAGGCCTACGAGCAGTACTTC,TRBJ2-7,TRBV13,.,14,many
CATGQKNTGAGYTF,TGTGCCACCGGACAGAAGAACACCGGGGCTGGCTACACCTTC,TRBJ1-2,TRBV15,.,14,.
CASSTLKGQGRWGNGYTF,TGTGCCAGTAGTACCCTGAAGGGACAGGGCAGGTGGGGGAATGGCTACACCTTC,TRBJ1-2,TRBV19,TRBD1,18,.
CASRLWTSGITGELFF,TGTGCCAGCAGGTTGTGGACTAGCGGGATTACCGGGGAGCTGTTTTTT,TRBJ2-2,TRBV12-3/TRBV12-4,TRBD2,16,.
CASSSAGYEQYF,TGCGCCAGCAGTTCGGCGGGCTACGAGCAGTACTTC,TRBJ2-7,TRBV7-9,.,12,many
CRDLGGKTQYF,TGCAGGGACTTGGGGGGAAAGACCCAGTACTTC,TRBJ2-5,TRBV20-1,.,11,.
CASSSPLNSGYTF,TGTGCCAGCAGCTCGCCTCTTAACTCTGGCTACACCTTC,TRBJ1-2,TRBV9,.,13,.
CASSLAGTGRIEKLFF,TGTGCCAGCAGCTTAGCCGGGACAGGGCGAATCGAAAAACTGTTTTTT,TRBJ1-4,TRBV7-2,TRBD1,16,.
CASSTIAGGSYEQYF,TGTGCCAGCAGCACCATAGCGGGAGGGAGCTACGAGCAGTACTTC,TRBJ2-7,TRBV9,TRBD2,15,.
CASSIEGQGISPLHF,TGTGCCAGTAGTATAGAAGGCCAGGGGATTTCACCCCTCCACTTT,TRBJ1-6,TRBV19,.,15,many
CASSLAVYSNQPQHF,TGTGCCAGCAGCTTGGCAGTTTATAGCAATCAGCCCCAGCATTTT,TRBJ1-5,TRBV7-2,.,15,many
CASSFEGEGTEASF,TGTGCCAGCAGTTTCGAGGGGGAGGGCACTGAAGCTTCCTTT,TRBJ1-1,TRBV7-2,.,14,once
CATSDLSTGSSPGELFF,TGTGCCACCAGTGATTTGTCAACCGGGAGTTCCCCCGGGGAGCTGTTTTTT,TRBJ2-2,TRBV24-1,.,17,once
CSTTGGTTF,TGCAGCACAACGGGAGGAACCACCTTC,TRBJ1-2,TRBV29-1,.,9,once
CSGGQGEVYGYTF,TGCAGCGGGGGACAGGGGGAAGTCTATGGCTACACCTTC,TRBJ1-2,TRBV29-1,TRBD1,13,many
CASSQVSGSGTETQYF,TGCGCCAGCAGCCAAGTAAGCGGTAGCGGGACGGAGACCCAGTACTTC,TRBJ2-5,TRBV4-1,TRBD2,16,many
CATSSELGGDWYGYTF,TGTGCCACCAGCAGTGAGTTAGGGGGCGATTGGTATGGCTACACCTTC,TRBJ1-2,TRBV15,TRBD1,16,.
CASSPMDIRVAYTGELFF,TGTGCCAGCAGTCCAATGGACATCCGGGTCGCGTACACCGGGGAGCTGTTTTTT,TRBJ2-2,TRBV12-3/TRBV12-4,.,18,many
CSAGKSSYEQYF,TGCAGCGCTGGGAAAAGCTCCTACGAGCAGTACTTC,TRBJ2-7,TRBV29-1,.,12,.